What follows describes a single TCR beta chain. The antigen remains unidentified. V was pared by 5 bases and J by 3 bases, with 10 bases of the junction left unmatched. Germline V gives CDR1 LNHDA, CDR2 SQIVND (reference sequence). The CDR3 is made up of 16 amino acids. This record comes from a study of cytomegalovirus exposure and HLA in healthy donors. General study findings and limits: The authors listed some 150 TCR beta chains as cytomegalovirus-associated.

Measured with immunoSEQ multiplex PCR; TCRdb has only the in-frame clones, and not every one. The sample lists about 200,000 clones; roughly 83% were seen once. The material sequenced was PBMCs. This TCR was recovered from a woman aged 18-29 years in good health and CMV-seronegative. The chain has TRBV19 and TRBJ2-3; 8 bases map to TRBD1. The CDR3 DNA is TGTGCCAGTAGTTCCGCAGGGGGCGACCCTACAGATACGCAGTATTTT. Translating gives CASSSAGGDPTDTQYF.